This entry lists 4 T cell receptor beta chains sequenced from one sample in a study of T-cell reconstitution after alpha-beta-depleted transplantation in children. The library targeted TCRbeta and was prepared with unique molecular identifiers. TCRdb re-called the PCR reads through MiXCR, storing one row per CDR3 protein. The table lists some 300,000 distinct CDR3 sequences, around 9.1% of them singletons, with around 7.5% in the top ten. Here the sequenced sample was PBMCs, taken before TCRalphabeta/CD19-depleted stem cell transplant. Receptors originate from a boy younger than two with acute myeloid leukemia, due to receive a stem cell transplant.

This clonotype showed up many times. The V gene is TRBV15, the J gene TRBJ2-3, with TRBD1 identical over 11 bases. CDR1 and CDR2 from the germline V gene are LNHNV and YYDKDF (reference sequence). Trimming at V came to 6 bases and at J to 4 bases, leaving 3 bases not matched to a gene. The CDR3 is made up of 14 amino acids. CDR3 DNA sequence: TGTGCCACCAGGTGGACAGGGGGCTCAGATACGCAGTATTTT. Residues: CATRWTGGSDTQYF.

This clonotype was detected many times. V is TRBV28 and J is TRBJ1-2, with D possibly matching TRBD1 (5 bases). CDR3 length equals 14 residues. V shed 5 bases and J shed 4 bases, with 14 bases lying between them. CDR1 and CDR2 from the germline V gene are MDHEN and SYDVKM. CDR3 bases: TGTGCCAGCAGTGGGACCCTGCCGTCCTATGGCTACACCTTC. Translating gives CASSGTLPSYGYTF.

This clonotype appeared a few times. The CDR3 region has the DNA TGTGCCACCGACTCTGACAGCTACGAGCAGTACTTC. Protein: CATDSDSYEQYF. The J gene is TRBJ2-7, the V gene TRBV7-9; weak D call: TRBD1 (5 bases). CDR1 SEHNR and CDR2 FQNEAQ come from the germline V gene (reference sequence). This CDR3 has 12 residues. V lost 10 bases, J lost 3 bases, and 13 bases lay in between.

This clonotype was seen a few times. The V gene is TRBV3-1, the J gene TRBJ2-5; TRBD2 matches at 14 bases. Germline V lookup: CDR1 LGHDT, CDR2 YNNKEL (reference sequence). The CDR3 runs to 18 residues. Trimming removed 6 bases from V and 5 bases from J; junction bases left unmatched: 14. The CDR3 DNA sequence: TGTGCCAGCAGTCGATTCCAGACTAGCGGGAGGGCATCTGAGACCCAGTACTTC. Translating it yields CASSRFQTSGRASETQYF.